Listed here are 29 T cell receptor beta chains from one sample, sequenced in a study of blood T cell repertoires in COVID-19. Profiling relied on immunoSEQ multiplex PCR, and the TCRdb table lists in-frame clones only, not all of them. The sample carries 200,000 to 250,000 clones, about 85% recorded once. Sequenced input: PBMCs or T cells enriched from blood (not recorded which). The receptors stem from a man under 40 who had recovered from COVID-19.

The chain links TRBV25-1 to TRBJ1-2, with D perhaps matching TRBD1 (5 bases). In germline, CDR1 is MGHDK, CDR2 SYGVNS. V lost 5 bases and J 5 bases, leaving 9 bases between the germline ends. The CDR3 extends over 12 amino acids. CDR3 residues: CASSMTEYGYTF. The CDR3 coding sequence is TGTGCCAGCAGTATGACAGAATATGGCTACACCTTC.

DNA for the CDR3: TGCGCCAGCAGCCACTTTGGGGGGGGGCTCCAGCCCCAGCATTTT. This encodes CASSHFGGGLQPQHF. The chain uses TRBV4-1 and TRBJ1-5; tentatively, D is TRBD1 (6 bases). The germline V gene has CDR1 MGHRA and CDR2 YSYEKL. Trimming removed 3 bases from V and 7 bases from J, with 16 bases in between. This CDR3 region has 15 residues.

The rearrangement uses TRBV5-8 and TRBJ1-1; no clear D gene. Germline V gene sequence: CDR1 SGHTS, CDR2 YDEGEE. V lost 4 bases and J 5 bases, leaving 9 bases between the germline ends. The CDR3 is 12 amino acids. The CDR3 DNA is TGTGCCAGCAGCCCCGGCAGGACTGAAGCTTTCTTT. It yields the protein CASSPGRTEAFF.

This chain joins TRBV7-3 and TRBJ2-7, with 13 bases that match TRBD2. The CDR3 length is 14 residues. Germline V gene lookup returns CDR1 SGHTA and CDR2 FQGTGA. V dropped 5 bases and J dropped 7; count of bases not matched to a gene: 5. As DNA, the CDR3 is TGTGCCAGCAGCCGAGGACTAGCGGGGGATGAGCAGTACTTC. Its protein product is CASSRGLAGDEQYF.

V gene TRBV24-1 combines with J gene TRBJ2-4, with D perhaps TRBD2 (6 bases). Trimming removed 7 bases from V and 5 bases from J, with 14 bases in between. The length of the CDR3 is 14 residues. Germline assignment: CDR1 KGHDR and CDR2 SFDVKD. CDR3 in amino acids: CATRDPGDQNIQYF. The CDR3 DNA reads TGTGCCACCAGAGACCCGGGAGATCAAAACATTCAGTACTTC.

This clone showed up just a few times. The chain uses TRBV6-1 and TRBJ1-5; maybe TRBD1 (5 bases). Germline lookup yields CDR1 MNHNS and CDR2 SASEGT. V gave up 2 bases and J gave up 3 bases, with 11 bases separating them. The CDR3 runs 15 residues. The CDR3 nucleotides are TGTGCCAGCAGTGAACGGGGGTTCATCAATCAGCCCCAGCATTTT. This encodes CASSERGFINQPQHF.

CDR3 DNA: TGTGCCAGCGAAGCGTACGGGAGCACCGGGGAGCTGTTTTTT. Translation: CASEAYGSTGELFF. The V and J genes are TRBV7-2 and TRBJ2-2, with TRBD2 as a possible D gene (6 bases). Deletions cut 8 bases from V and 4 bases from J, with 14 bases between. The V gene's germline CDR1 is SGHTA and CDR2 FQGNSA. The CDR3 sequence is 14 residues long.

The chain uses TRBV6-6 and TRBJ1-3; D is unclear. Between the trimmed V and J ends, which lost 6 bases and 0 bases, there was a span of 12 bases. The length of the CDR3 is 15 residues. Germline values: CDR1 MNHNY, CDR2 SVGAGI (reference sequence). CDR3 protein: CASSQTPRSGNTIYF. CDR3 in DNA: TGTGCCAGCAGCCAGACACCCCGCTCTGGAAACACCATATATTTT.

The rearrangement links TRBV25-1 to TRBJ2-6, with D unclear. The CDR3 is made up of 15 amino acids. From germline, CDR1 is MGHDK and CDR2 SYGVNS. V lost 3 bases, J lost 0 bases, and 6 bases lay in between. In DNA form, the CDR3 reads TGTGCCAGCAGTGACTGGAGCTCTGGGGCCAACGTCCTGACTTTC. Translation gives CASSDWSSGANVLTF.

J is TRBJ1-4 and V is TRBV9, with TRBD1 as a possible D gene (6 bases). Germline assignment: CDR1 SGDLS and CDR2 YYNGEE. Deletions cut 0 bases from V and 8 bases from J, with 11 bases between. This CDR3 has 14 residues. The CDR3 DNA reads TGTGCCAGCAGCGTAGGGCCAGGGGAGGAAAAACTGTTTTTT. This codes for CASSVGPGEEKLFF.

The rearrangement uses TRBV24-1 and TRBJ2-1, with TRBD2 matching over 10 bases. CDR3 length: 16 amino acids. The germline CDR1 and CDR2 sequences are KGHDR and SFDVKD. With 3 bases clipped from V and 7 bases from J, the junction kept 8 bases outside the gene matches. The CDR3 is CATSDQGAGGPNEQFF. Written as DNA, the CDR3 is TGTGCCACCAGTGATCAGGGAGCGGGAGGGCCTAATGAGCAGTTCTTC.

The V gene is TRBV28, the J gene TRBJ2-1, with 8 bases matching TRBD2. This CDR3 is 15 amino acids long. V was pared by 7 bases and J by 6 bases, with 11 bases of the junction left unmatched. The germline V gene has CDR1 MDHEN and CDR2 SYDVKM. CDR3 nucleotide sequence: TGTGCCAGCACCACTCCGACTAGCGATCGCAATGAGCAGTTCTTC. It encodes CASTTPTSDRNEQFF.

The chain is built from TRBV25-1 and TRBJ1-2, with no clear D. Germline V lookup: CDR1 MGHDK, CDR2 SYGVNS. The CDR3 sequence is 14 residues long. With 2 bases removed from V and 0 bases from J, the gap between germline ends came to 7 bases. The CDR3 reads CASSEVTANYGYTF. The CDR3 nucleotides read TGTGCCAGCAGTGAAGTCACAGCTAACTATGGCTACACCTTC.

The rearrangement uses TRBV3-1 (or the pseudogene TRBV3-2) and TRBJ1-4; perhaps TRBD1 as D (6 bases). There are 15 residues in the CDR3. Per the germline V gene, CDR1 is LGHDT and CDR2 is YNNKEL (reference sequence). V was trimmed by 3 bases and J by 7 bases, leaving 15 bases between them. The CDR3 region has the DNA TGTGCCAGCAGCCATCTACAGGGTAAGGGTGAAAAACTGTTTTTT. Translated: CASSHLQGKGEKLFF.

CDR3 sequence (DNA): TGTGCCAGTAGTCCCGGACAGAATTTCTACGAGCAGTACTTC. It codes for CASSPGQNFYEQYF. This rearrangement joins TRBV19 to TRBJ2-7; a possible D gene is TRBD1 (6 bases). The germline V gene encodes CDR1 LNHDA and CDR2 SQIVND (reference sequence). V lost 5 bases and J 3 bases, leaving 14 bases between the germline ends. The CDR3 consists of 14 residues.

The gene calls are TRBV4-2 and TRBJ2-1, with 12 bases aligning to TRBD2. Germline CDR1 is LGHNA and CDR2 is YNFKEQ. The CDR3 is 17 residues long. V trimming: 1 base; J trimming: 2 bases; junction bases outside the gene matches: 3. This chain's CDR3 is CASSQGTSGNPYNEQFF. The DNA of the CDR3 is TGTGCCAGCAGCCAAGGGACTAGCGGGAACCCCTACAATGAGCAGTTCTTC.

The V call is TRBV7-9, the J call TRBJ1-1, with D unclear. This CDR3 has 12 residues. The V end lost 3 bases, the J end lost 1 base, and 3 bases lay between the germline ends. Germline CDR1 and CDR2: SEHNR and FQNEAQ (reference sequence). CDR3 nucleotide sequence: TGTGCCAGCAGCTTCGGGAACACTGAAGCTTTCTTT. It is translated as CASSFGNTEAFF.

This chain joins TRBV2 and TRBJ1-5, with D perhaps matching TRBD1 (6 bases). This CDR3 is built from 15 residues. V was pared by 4 bases and J by 3 bases, with 13 bases between. Germline assignment: CDR1 SNHLY and CDR2 FYNNEI. CDR3 amino acids: CASSGLGQPNQPQHF. Written as DNA, the CDR3 is TGTGCCAGCAGTGGTCTCGGACAGCCCAATCAGCCCCAGCATTTT.

Turning to this clone: Other DNA sequences in the sample encode the same CDR3. The rearrangement joins TRBV28 to TRBJ1-5, with D perhaps matching TRBD1 (6 bases). CDR3 length: 15 amino acids. CDR1 and CDR2 (germline): MDHEN, SYDVKM. V was clipped by 2 bases and J by 4 bases, with 12 bases between them. This CDR3 is CASSLRGGGNQPQHF. CDR3 nucleotide sequence: TGTGCCAGCAGTTTACGAGGGGGAGGGAATCAGCCCCAGCATTTT. Full variable domain (rest looked up from reference TRBV28 and TRBJ1-5): DVKVTQSSRYLVKRTGEKVFLECVQDMDHENMFWYRQDPGLGLRLIYFSYDVKMKEKGDIPEGYSVSREKKERFSLILESASTNQTSMYLCASSLRGGGNQPQHFGDGTRLSIL.

The J gene is TRBJ1-2, the V gene TRBV30, with a possible D match to TRBD1 (5 bases). Trimming cost V 4 bases and J 0 bases, with 15 bases left between them. Germline V gene lookup returns CDR1 GTSNPN and CDR2 SVGIG (reference sequence). This CDR3 has 15 residues. This CDR3 reads CAWNRGGRANYGYTF. In nucleotides, the CDR3 is TGTGCCTGGAACCGGGGGGGGAGGGCTAACTATGGCTACACCTTC.

This rearrangement joins TRBV7-8 to TRBJ2-2; TRBD1 might be the D (5 bases). The CDR3 runs to 16 residues. Between the trimmed V and J ends, which lost 0 bases and 6 bases, there was a span of 14 bases. Looked up from germline, CDR1 is SGHVS and CDR2 is FQNEAQ. The CDR3 region is CASSLAPQGPPGELFF. The CDR3 region has the DNA TGTGCCAGCAGCTTAGCGCCTCAGGGCCCGCCCGGGGAGCTGTTTTTT.

This clone has just one count. The chain uses TRBV18 and TRBJ1-2, with D uncertain. Germline CDR1 and CDR2: KGHSH and LQKENI. With 2 bases removed from V and 3 bases from J, the gap between germline ends came to 7 bases. The CDR3 has 13 amino acids. The CDR3 loop reads CASSPDTYYGYTF. CDR3 DNA: TGTGCCAGCTCACCAGACACCTACTATGGCTACACCTTC.

Points on this clone: The same CDR3 is also encoded by other DNA sequences in this sample. The chain is built from TRBV6-5 and TRBJ1-3; D is unresolved. Germline CDR1 and CDR2: MNHEY and SVGAGI. The CDR3 has 15 amino acids. Deletions cut 0 bases from V and 0 bases from J, with 6 bases between. CDR3 sequence: CASSYSKLSGNTIYF. In DNA, the CDR3 is TGTGCCAGCAGTTACTCGAAACTCTCTGGAAACACCATATATTTT.

V usage is TRBV28 and J usage is TRBJ1-5, with TRBD1 as a possible D gene (5 bases). This CDR3 has 14 residues. The germline V gene has CDR1 MDHEN and CDR2 SYDVKM. V was trimmed by 2 bases and J by 7 bases, leaving 12 bases between them. The CDR3 sequence: CASSLGAGPQPQHF. CDR3 coding DNA: TGTGCCAGCAGTTTAGGGGCAGGGCCCCAGCCCCAGCATTTT. Looking up the rest from reference TRBV28 and TRBJ1-5 gives the full variable domain: DVKVTQSSRYLVKRTGEKVFLECVQDMDHENMFWYRQDPGLGLRLIYFSYDVKMKEKGDIPEGYSVSREKKERFSLILESASTNQTSMYLCASSLGAGPQPQHFGDGTRLSIL.

Only a few counts were recorded for this clone. J is TRBJ1-1 and V is TRBV27; D gene ambiguous. The CDR3 consists of 14 residues. The V gene lost 1 base and the J gene lost 1 base, with 7 bases spanning the gap. Germline loops: CDR1 MNHEY, CDR2 SMNVEV (reference sequence). The CDR3 spells CASSLYGRNTEAFF. CDR3 sequence (DNA): TGTGCCAGCAGTTTATATGGCAGGAACACTGAAGCTTTCTTT.

This rearrangement joins TRBV6-1 to TRBJ2-7, with D possibly being TRBD2 (6 bases). CDR1 is MNHNS and CDR2 is SASEGT in the germline V gene. The CDR3 is 15 amino acids. The germline V and J ends were trimmed by 3 bases and 2 bases, with 14 bases remaining between them. The chain's CDR3 is CASSDQAGPPYEQYF. The CDR3 region has the DNA TGTGCCAGCAGTGATCAGGCGGGACCTCCCTACGAGCAGTACTTC.

This chain joins TRBV7-9 and TRBJ2-7; D call uncertain. Germline values: CDR1 SEHNR, CDR2 FQNEAQ (reference sequence). The V and J ends lost 1 base and 0 bases respectively, with 7 bases between them. This CDR3 region has 14 residues. The CDR3 spells CASSLVVDSYEQYF. The CDR3 DNA is TGTGCCAGCAGCTTAGTGGTAGACTCCTACGAGCAGTACTTC.

This chain joins TRBV28 and TRBJ2-1, with a tentative D call TRBD1 (6 bases). V was pared by 3 bases and J by 9 bases, with 18 bases between. CDR1 is MDHEN and CDR2 is SYDVKM in the germline V gene. The CDR3 consists of 15 residues. CDR3 DNA sequence: TGTGCCAGCAGTTTGGGGCGACAGGTAGGAGGTGAGCAGTTCTTC. Translated, it gives CASSLGRQVGGEQFF.

V usage is TRBV27 and J usage is TRBJ2-1, with 8 bases aligning to TRBD2. The CDR3 is 16 amino acids. The germline gives CDR1 MNHEY, CDR2 SMNVEV (reference sequence). The trim removed 0 bases at V and 0 bases at J, leaving 1 base unmatched. The CDR3 DNA sequence: TGTGCCAGCAGTTTATCCAGCGGGAGCTCCTACAATGAGCAGTTCTTC. Translating gives CASSLSSGSSYNEQFF.